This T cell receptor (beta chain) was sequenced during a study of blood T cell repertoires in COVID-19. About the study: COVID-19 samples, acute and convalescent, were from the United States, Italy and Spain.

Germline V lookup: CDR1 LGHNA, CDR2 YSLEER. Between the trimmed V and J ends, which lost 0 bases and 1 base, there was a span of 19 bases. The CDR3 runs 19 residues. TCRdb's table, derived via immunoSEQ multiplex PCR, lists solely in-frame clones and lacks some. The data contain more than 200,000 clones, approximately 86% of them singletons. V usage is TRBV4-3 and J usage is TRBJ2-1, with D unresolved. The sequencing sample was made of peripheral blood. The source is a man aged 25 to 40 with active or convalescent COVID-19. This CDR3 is CASSQDPVGYGASYNEQFF. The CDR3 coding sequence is TGCGCCAGCAGCCAAGATCCGGTAGGATACGGAGCTTCCTACAATGAGCAGTTCTTC.